The rows below give T cell receptor beta chains drawn from one sample of a study of neurological immune-mediated disorders. TCRdb reprocessed the 5' RACE reads via MiXCR and lists one record per CDR3 protein. Of 50,000 to 55,000 distinct CDR3 sequences listed, about 9.4% are singletons. The sample consisted of PBMCs. The receptors here all came from a man aged 65 to 79 with HTLV-1-associated myelopathy (HAM/TSP). The CDR3 runs from the conserved cysteine through the conserved F or W. D genes are given only for firm matches. Clone size, where shown, is once, few, many, or a class for clones that have expanded.

clone_size,d_call,j_call,v_call,cdr3_nt,cdr3_aa
many,.,TRBJ2-5,TRBV25-1,TGTGCCAGCAGTGAATATATCGGGTGGGGGCAAGAGACCCAGTACTTC,CASSEYIGWGQETQYF
many,TRBD2,TRBJ2-1,TRBV7-8,TGTGCCAGCAGCCCCCCGACTAGCGGGAGTGGTGAGCAGTTCTTC,CASSPPTSGSGEQFF
many,TRBD2,TRBJ2-7,TRBV7-3,TGTGCCAGCAGTCCTAGAGCGGGAGGGCCCTACGAGCAGTACTTC,CASSPRAGGPYEQYF
many,TRBD2,TRBJ2-7,TRBV25-1,TGTGCCAGCAGTGAATTCCGGGAGGACGAATCCTACGAGCAGTACTTC,CASSEFREDESYEQYF
many,TRBD1,TRBJ1-4,TRBV20-1,TGCAGTGCTAGCCCCGGGACAGGGGACGAAAAACTGTTTTTT,CSASPGTGDEKLFF
many,.,TRBJ2-7,TRBV5-5,TGTGCCAGCAGCTTGGCCTGGAGCCACAGGCTCTACGAGCAGTACTTC,CASSLAWSHRLYEQYF
few,.,TRBJ1-1,TRBV20-1,TGCAGTGCTAGAGGTCCTTGGGGCCCGATGGGGGCTTTCTTT,CSARGPWGPMGAFF
.,.,TRBJ2-5,TRBV20-1,TGCAGTGCTAGAGATGGCGTACTCCCCCAACAGACCCAGTACTTC,CSARDGVLPQQTQYF
many,.,TRBJ1-1,TRBV7-2,TGTGCCAGCAGCTTAACGGGTGCCACTGAAGCTTTCTTT,CASSLTGATEAFF
many,TRBD2,TRBJ2-3,TRBV7-9,TGTGCCAGCAAAGAGGCTAGCGGGTTCACAGATACGCAGTATTTT,CASKEASGFTDTQYF
.,.,TRBJ2-3,TRBV7-2,TGTGCCAGCAGCCGTTCATCCCTAGCACCCGATACGCAGTATTTT,CASSRSSLAPDTQYF
many,.,TRBJ2-3,TRBV7-3,TGTGCCAGCAGCTTAAGCTCAAACTCAGATACGCAGTATTTT,CASSLSSNSDTQYF
many,TRBD1,TRBJ2-2,TRBV27,TGTGCCAGCAACAGGGGATTCGGGGAGCTGTTTTTT,CASNRGFGELFF
many,TRBD2,TRBJ2-1,TRBV12-3/TRBV12-4,TGTGCCAGCAGGAGCGGACAGGGAGGAACTAGCGGGAGTAATGAGCAGTTCTTC,CASRSGQGGTSGSNEQFF
many,.,TRBJ2-7,TRBV12-3/TRBV12-4,TGTGCCAGCAGTTTCTTTGCGTCGATGGGGACGTACGAGCAGTACTTC,CASSFFASMGTYEQYF
many,.,TRBJ1-2,TRBV7-9,TGTGCCAGCAGCTTCGGGGAGTACGGCTACACCTTC,CASSFGEYGYTF
many,.,TRBJ1-1,TRBV20-1,TGCAGTGTTAAAGAGGGCCAGGGCACTGAAGCTTTCTTT,CSVKEGQGTEAFF
many,.,TRBJ2-5,TRBV5-1,TGCGCCAGCAGCTCGAGTTACAGGGAGACCCAGTACTTC,CASSSSYRETQYF
many,.,TRBJ1-2,TRBV28,TGTGCCAGCAGTTTTACAGGAGGCTACACCTTC,CASSFTGGYTF
.,.,TRBJ2-3,TRBV5-1,TGCGCCAGCATGCGGGACTGGAATATATATACGCAGTATTTT,CASMRDWNIYTQYF
many,.,TRBJ2-7,TRBV7-2,TGTGCCAGCAGCTTACATAATGAGCAGTACTTC,CASSLHNEQYF
few,.,TRBJ2-1,TRBV11-1,TGTGCCAGCAGCAAACCGACAGGGACTCGTGAGCAGTTCTTC,CASSKPTGTREQFF
many,TRBD1,TRBJ2-4,TRBV7-2,TGTGCCAGCAGCTCCCCTTGGACAGGGGGGGCTTTAGCCAAAAACATTCAGTACTTC,CASSSPWTGGALAKNIQYF
.,TRBD1,TRBJ2-1,TRBV27,TGTGCCAGTAGCCACCCCCCCGGGACAGGCTACAATGAGCAGTTCTTC,CASSHPPGTGYNEQFF
many,TRBD2,TRBJ2-7,TRBV5-1,TGCGCCAGCAGCTCAATAGGAGGGAGGGCTGCCTACGAGCAGTACTTC,CASSSIGGRAAYEQYF
many,TRBD2,TRBJ2-1,TRBV6-5,TGTGCCAGCAGCCCGGGGCTAGCGGGTGTAAATGAGCAGTTCTTC,CASSPGLAGVNEQFF
many,.,TRBJ2-5,TRBV20-1,TGCAGCCCACGGCTCTGGGCGTCTGAGACCCAGTACTTC,CSPRLWASETQYF
many,.,TRBJ2-7,TRBV3-1,TGTGCCAGCAGCCCCAGACGGGACTACGAGCAGTACTTC,CASSPRRDYEQYF
many,TRBD2,TRBJ2-3,TRBV5-5,TGTGCCAGCAGCTCCTTAGCGGGAGCCACCTCTAGCACAGATACGCAGTATTTT,CASSSLAGATSSTDTQYF
many,.,TRBJ2-5,TRBV20-1,TGCAGCCCCAGAAGGCAACCGACCCAGTACTTC,CSPRRQPTQYF
few,TRBD2,TRBJ2-1,TRBV7-2,TGTGCCAGCAGGGCCGGGACTATCACCTACAATGAGCAGTTCTTC,CASRAGTITYNEQFF
many,TRBD2,TRBJ2-5,TRBV5-1,TGCGCCAGCAGCCCAACCATTTTGGGGGGGGAGACCCAGTACTTC,CASSPTILGGETQYF
many,TRBD1,TRBJ1-2,TRBV20-1,TGCAGTGCTACCAACCTGACAGGGCGCTATGGCTACACCTTC,CSATNLTGRYGYTF
many,.,TRBJ1-5,TRBV19,TGTGCCAGTAACTTGAAGGGGTCTAATCAGCCCCAGCATTTT,CASNLKGSNQPQHF
many,.,TRBJ2-7,TRBV3-1,TGTGCCAGCAGCCAATGGTACGAGCAGTACTTC,CASSQWYEQYF
many,TRBD1,TRBJ1-2,TRBV29-1,TGCAGCGTTGGACAGGGAGAGGGCTACACCTTC,CSVGQGEGYTF
.,.,TRBJ2-3,TRBV20-1,TGCAGTACTAGAAGCGGTACTAACGGGAAATATACGCAGTATTTT,CSTRSGTNGKYTQYF
.,.,TRBJ2-2,TRBV2,TGTGCCAGCAGTGGAGGGGTCACCGGGGAGCTGTTTTTT,CASSGGVTGELFF